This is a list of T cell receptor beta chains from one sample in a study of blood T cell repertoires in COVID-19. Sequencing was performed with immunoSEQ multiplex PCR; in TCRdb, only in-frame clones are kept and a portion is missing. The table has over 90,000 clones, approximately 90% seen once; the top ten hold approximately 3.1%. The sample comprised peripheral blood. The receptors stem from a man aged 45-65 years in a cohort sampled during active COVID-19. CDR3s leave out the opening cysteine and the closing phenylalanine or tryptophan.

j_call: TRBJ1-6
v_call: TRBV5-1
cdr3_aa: ASCLSESSYNSPLH

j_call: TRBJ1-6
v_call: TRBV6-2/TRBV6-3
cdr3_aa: ASSPGSGNSPLH

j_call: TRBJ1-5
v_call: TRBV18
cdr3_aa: ASSPQRGPQPQH

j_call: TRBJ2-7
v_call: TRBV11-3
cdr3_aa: ASSTAASGNTYEQY

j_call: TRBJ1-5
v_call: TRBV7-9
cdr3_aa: ASSPPGGGNQPQH

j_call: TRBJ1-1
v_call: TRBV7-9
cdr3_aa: ASSLAPAGVLQLAF

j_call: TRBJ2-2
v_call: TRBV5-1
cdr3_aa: ASGTGENTGELF

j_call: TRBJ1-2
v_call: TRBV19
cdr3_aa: ASSTRVYGYT

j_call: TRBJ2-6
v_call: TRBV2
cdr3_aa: ASTLPVSGANVLT

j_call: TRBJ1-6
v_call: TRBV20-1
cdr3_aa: SASPLTGSSYNSPLH

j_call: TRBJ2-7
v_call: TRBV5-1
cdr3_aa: ASRPGLDPTYEQY

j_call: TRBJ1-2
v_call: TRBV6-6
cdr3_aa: ASSYPGGNGYT

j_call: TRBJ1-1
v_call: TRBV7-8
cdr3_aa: ASTQGYYTEAF

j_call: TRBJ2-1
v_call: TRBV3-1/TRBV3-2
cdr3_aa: ASSQPPGREF

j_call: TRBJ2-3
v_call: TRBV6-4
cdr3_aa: ASSDSTSGGDTQY

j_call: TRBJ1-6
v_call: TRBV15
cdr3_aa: ATSSIGGSSYNSPLH

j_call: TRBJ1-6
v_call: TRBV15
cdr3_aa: ATSRPGTPRSPLH

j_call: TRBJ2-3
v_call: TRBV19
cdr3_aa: ASSIASGTTDTQY

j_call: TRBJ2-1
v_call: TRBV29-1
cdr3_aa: SGVTGNEQF

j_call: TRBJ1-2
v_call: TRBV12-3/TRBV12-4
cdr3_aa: ASSYRRQVYT

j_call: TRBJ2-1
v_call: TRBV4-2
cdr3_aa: ASSQDADSTYNEQF

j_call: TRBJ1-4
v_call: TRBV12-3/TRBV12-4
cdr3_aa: ASRQGVELF

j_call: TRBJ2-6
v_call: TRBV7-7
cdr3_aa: ASSLGGQVPGANVLT

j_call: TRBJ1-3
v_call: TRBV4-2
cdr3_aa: ASSQDLPQPGNTIY

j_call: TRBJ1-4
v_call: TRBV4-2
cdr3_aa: ASSQGRDRGIRWTNEKLF

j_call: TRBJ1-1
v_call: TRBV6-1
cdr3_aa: ASSDRGRVSEAF

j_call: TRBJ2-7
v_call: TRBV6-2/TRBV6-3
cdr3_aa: ASSYRDTSYEQY

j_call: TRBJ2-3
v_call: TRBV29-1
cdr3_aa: SVEGTGSSTDTQY

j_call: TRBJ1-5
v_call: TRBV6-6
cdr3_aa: ASSYPGESQPQH

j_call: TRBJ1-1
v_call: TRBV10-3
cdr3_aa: AIRPGQLTGNTEAF

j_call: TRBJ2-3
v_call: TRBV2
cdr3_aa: ASSGGRLAGGTDTQY

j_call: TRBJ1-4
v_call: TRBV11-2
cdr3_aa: ASSLGRGEKLF

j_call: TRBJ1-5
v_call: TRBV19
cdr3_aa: ASTHWTGRVSNQPQH

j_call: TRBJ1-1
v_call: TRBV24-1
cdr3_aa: ATSDHGTEAF

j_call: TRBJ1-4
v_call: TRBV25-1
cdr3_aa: ASSEPGQGTKLF

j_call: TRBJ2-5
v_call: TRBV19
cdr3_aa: ASSDSSIETQY

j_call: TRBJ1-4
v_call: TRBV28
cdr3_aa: ASSRTGEVGKLF

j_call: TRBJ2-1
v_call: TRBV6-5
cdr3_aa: ASSLKRGGNEQF

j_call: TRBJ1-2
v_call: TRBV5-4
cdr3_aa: ASSLVGGNYGYT

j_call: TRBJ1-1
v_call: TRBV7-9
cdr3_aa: ASSRTAQDTEAF

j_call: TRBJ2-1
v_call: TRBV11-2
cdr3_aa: ASSLDLAGVSYNEQF

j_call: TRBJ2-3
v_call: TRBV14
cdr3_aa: ASSTRFTDTQY

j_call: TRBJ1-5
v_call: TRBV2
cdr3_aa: ASRRGGLSNQPQH

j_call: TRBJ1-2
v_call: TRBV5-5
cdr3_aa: ASSYGPGTGSDYGYT

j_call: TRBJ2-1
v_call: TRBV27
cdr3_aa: ASKRLAGRTYNEQF

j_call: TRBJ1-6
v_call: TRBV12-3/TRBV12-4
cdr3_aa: ASRGTMASPLH

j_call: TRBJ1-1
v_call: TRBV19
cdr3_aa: ASSPLQDLNTEAF

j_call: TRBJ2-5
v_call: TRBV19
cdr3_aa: ASSIPSGSGTQY

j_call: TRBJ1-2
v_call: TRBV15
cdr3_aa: ATSREDGYGYT

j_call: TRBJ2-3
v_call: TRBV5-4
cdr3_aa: ASSFGTSGGKDTQY

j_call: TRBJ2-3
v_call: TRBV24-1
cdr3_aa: ATSDQTSGGTDTQY

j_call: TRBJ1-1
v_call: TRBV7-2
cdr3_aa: ASSLGGMNTEAF

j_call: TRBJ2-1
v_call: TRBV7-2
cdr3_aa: ASSSDGSSYNEQF

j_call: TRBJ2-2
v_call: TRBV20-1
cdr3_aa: SASASGGNTGELF

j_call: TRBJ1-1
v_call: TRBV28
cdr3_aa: ASSLKNRGAF

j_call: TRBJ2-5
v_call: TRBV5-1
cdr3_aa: ASSFSGGSWETQY

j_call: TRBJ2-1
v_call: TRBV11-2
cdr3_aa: ASSLEETGQF

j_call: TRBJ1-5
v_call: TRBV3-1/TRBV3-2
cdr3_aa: ASSPWTDPEREGGNQPQH

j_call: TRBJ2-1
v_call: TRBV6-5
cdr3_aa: ASSSGQGLYNEQF

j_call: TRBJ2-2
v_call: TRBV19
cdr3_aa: ASKRRGGQMNTGELF